One sample yielded the 26 T cell receptor beta chains listed below, sequenced in a study of cytomegalovirus exposure and HLA in healthy donors. The PCR used 60 Vbeta and 13 Jbeta primers. The protocol was immunoSEQ multiplex PCR, while the TCRdb copy is restricted to in-frame clones and leaves out a portion. The table has roughly 170,000 clones, about 81% seen once. Sample: PBMCs. Every receptor here comes from a woman younger than 45 in good health and CMV-seronegative.

V and J are TRBV6-6 and TRBJ1-1; the match to TRBD1 covers 8 bases. The germline V gene encodes CDR1 MNHNY and CDR2 SVGAGI (reference sequence). J was trimmed by 1 base and V by 4 bases; bases with no gene match: 5. This CDR3 spans 15 amino acids. CDR3 DNA sequence: TGTGCCAGCAGTTCAACCGGGACAGGGAACACTGAAGCTTTCTTT. It yields the protein CASSSTGTGNTEAFF.

The gene calls are TRBV28 and TRBJ2-7, with 7 nucleotides matching TRBD1. This CDR3 is 13 amino acids long. The trim removed 3 bases at V and 3 bases at J, leaving 2 bases unmatched. Germline values: CDR1 MDHEN, CDR2 SYDVKM. CDR3 sequence (DNA): TGTGCCAGCAGTTTGGGACAGATCTACGAGCAGTACTTC. The encoded protein is CASSLGQIYEQYF.

V and J are TRBV5-6 and TRBJ2-4; TRBD2 might be the D (5 bases). CDR1 is SGHDT, CDR2 YYEEEE, per germline. V lost 2 bases, J lost 7 bases, and 7 bases lay in between. This CDR3 comprises 12 residues. The DNA of the CDR3 is TGTGCCAGCAGCTTACGCGGGAACATTCAGTACTTC. Its protein is CASSLRGNIQYF.

The rearrangement links TRBV7-6 to TRBJ2-7, with D perhaps TRBD2 (6 bases). The CDR3 sequence is 13 residues long. Germline V gives CDR1 SGHVS, CDR2 FNYEAQ. Deletions cut 6 bases from V and 6 bases from J, with 15 bases between. In nucleotides, the CDR3 is TGTGCCAGCAGTTCGCGGGACTCTACCGAGCAGTACTTC. Encoded protein: CASSSRDSTEQYF.

The chain uses TRBV7-2 and TRBJ1-2; no definite D call. The CDR3 sequence is 15 residues long. Deletions cut 1 base from V and 2 bases from J, with 11 bases between. Looked up from germline, CDR1 is SGHTA and CDR2 is FQGNSA. The CDR3 protein is CASSLGGFKNYGYTF. CDR3 coding DNA: TGTGCCAGCAGCTTAGGAGGGTTTAAAAACTATGGCTACACCTTC.

A few counts support this clone. This rearrangement joins TRBV4-3 to TRBJ2-7; D gene unclear. V shed 0 bases and J shed 4 bases, with 10 bases lying between them. This CDR3 region has 14 residues. The germline V gene encodes CDR1 LGHNA and CDR2 YSLEER. CDR3 coding DNA: TGCGCCAGCAGCCAAGAAAATCCTACGTACGAGCAGTACTTC. Protein product: CASSQENPTYEQYF.

This chain links TRBV5-1 with TRBJ1-6; no firm D call. Germline V CDR1 and CDR2: SGHRS, YFSETQ. The CDR3 runs 15 residues. Trimming pared 1 base from V and 7 bases from J, leaving 12 bases between. The CDR3 sequence: CASSLYGEENSPLHF. CDR3 DNA sequence: TGCGCCAGCAGCTTGTACGGCGAGGAGAATTCACCCCTCCACTTT.

The chain joins TRBV19 to TRBJ2-5, with 7 nucleotides matching TRBD2. The germline V gene has CDR1 LNHDA and CDR2 SQIVND (reference sequence). V shed 10 bases and J 3 bases; nucleotides not matched to a gene: 11. The CDR3 runs to 14 residues. The CDR3 region has the DNA TGTGCCACTTCATCCTCCCGGGGGGAAGAGACCCAGTACTTC. Translation gives CATSSSRGEETQYF.

A few counts support this clone. This chain connects TRBV4-2 to TRBJ2-7; 7 bases fit TRBD2. V was clipped by 0 bases and J by 2 bases; unmatched bases: 10. Germline V gene sequence: CDR1 LGHNA, CDR2 YNFKEQ. This CDR3 has 17 amino acids. In DNA, the CDR3 is TGTGCCAGCAGCCAAGATCGGTTGTACGGACTAGCCTACGAGCAGTACTTC. Encoded protein: CASSQDRLYGLAYEQYF.

J is TRBJ2-1 and V is TRBV21-1; TRBD1 was called by the table and not checked on the DNA. TRBV21-1 is classified as a pseudogene. CDR3 length equals 15 residues. The CDR3 reads CASSSGQVSYNEQFF. CDR3 coding DNA: TGTGCCAGCAGCAGCGGACAGGTCTCCTACAATGAGCAGTTCTTC.

The chain joins TRBV7-2 to TRBJ2-7; 10 bases align to TRBD1. The CDR3 contains 15 residues. The junction had 8 bases not matched to a gene; V was cut back by 5 bases and J by 4 bases. CDR1 and CDR2 from the germline V gene are SGHTA and FQGNSA. The CDR3 region is CASSPPGQGWYEQYF. The CDR3 nucleotides are TGTGCCAGCAGCCCTCCGGGACAGGGGTGGTACGAGCAGTACTTC.

The chain is built from TRBV9 and TRBJ1-1, with D maybe TRBD1 (6 bases). Looked up from germline, CDR1 is SGDLS and CDR2 is YYNGEE. The CDR3 spans 15 residues. The germline V and J ends were trimmed by 3 bases and 2 bases, with 14 bases remaining between them. The CDR3 reads CASSAPPGHNTEAFF. The CDR3 coding sequence is TGTGCCAGCAGCGCACCCCCGGGACACAACACTGAAGCTTTCTTT. The whole variable domain, filled in from reference TRBV9 and TRBJ1-1, reads DSGVTQTPKHLITATGQRVTLRCSPRSGDLSVYWYQQSLDQGLQFLIQYYNGEERAKGNILERFSAQQFPDLHSELNLSSLELGDSALYFCASSAPPGHNTEAFFGQGTRLTVV.

The chain employs TRBV6-5 and TRBJ1-2, with a weak D call TRBD1 (5 bases). This CDR3 region has 16 residues. Per the germline V gene, CDR1 is MNHEY and CDR2 is SVGAGI. V lost 6 bases, J lost 3 bases, and 20 bases lay in between. CDR3 loop: CASRYRRGGADYGYTF. The CDR3 coding sequence is TGTGCCAGCAGGTACCGCCGCGGGGGAGCAGACTATGGCTACACCTTC.

This clone was counted a single time. This chain links TRBV6-6 with TRBJ1-5, with D possibly matching TRBD1 (6 bases). Deletions cut 2 bases from V and 3 bases from J, with 14 bases between. The CDR3 extends over 16 amino acids. The V gene's germline CDR1 is MNHNY and CDR2 SVGAGI (reference sequence). In nucleotides, the CDR3 is TGTGCCAGCAGTTACGGGGGGGCCCTTCCCAATCAGCCCCAGCATTTT. As protein: CASSYGGALPNQPQHF.

This chain uses TRBV28 with TRBJ2-3; 8 bases line up with TRBD1. Germline CDR1 reads MDHEN; CDR2 reads SYDVKM. The V and J ends lost 3 bases and 1 base, in that order; junction bases with no gene match: 9. The CDR3 contains 17 residues. CDR3 loop: CASSFLRQGRGTDTQYF. The CDR3, as DNA: TGTGCCAGCAGTTTCCTCCGACAGGGGCGGGGCACAGATACGCAGTATTTT.

The chain combines TRBV5-1 with TRBJ2-2, with TRBD2 as a possible D gene (7 bases). Germline-derived CDR1 and CDR2 are SGHRS and YFSETQ. Trimming removed 4 bases from V and 6 bases from J, with 13 bases in between. This CDR3 is built from 14 residues. The DNA of the CDR3 is TGCGCCAGCAGCCCATGGGAGGGGGCCGGGGAGCTGTTTTTT. It is translated as CASSPWEGAGELFF. The full variable domain, its missing parts supplied by reference TRBV5-1 and TRBJ2-2, is KAGVTQTPRYLIKTRGQQVTLSCSPISGHRSVSWYQQTPGQGLQFLFEYFSETQRNKGNFPGRFSGRQFSNSRSEMNVSTLELGDSALYLCASSPWEGAGELFFGEGSRLTVL.

CDR3 nucleotides: TGTGCCAGCTCACCACGGGCTAAAATTGGAAACACCATATATTTT. Amino acid sequence: CASSPRAKIGNTIYF. The chain recombines TRBV18 with TRBJ1-3; D is uncertain. The V gene lost 1 base and the J gene lost 3 bases, with 10 bases spanning the gap. This CDR3 region has 15 residues. Per germline, CDR1 KGHSH and CDR2 LQKENI.

Notes on this clone: Here the CDR3 omits its conserved ending phenylalanine or tryptophan, so a read error is the likely source. The gene calls are TRBV19 and TRBJ2-7; possibly TRBD1 for D (5 bases). Germline values: CDR1 LNHDA, CDR2 SQIVND (reference sequence). CDR3 length equals 20 residues. Trimming cost V 9 bases and J 0 bases, with 33 bases left between them. The CDR3 nucleotides read TGTGCCAGAGGGCGACCACCCCTTCTACCACCTTCAGGGATCTCCTACGAGCAGTACTGC. This translates into CARGRPPLLPPSGISYEQYC.

CDR3 sequence: CASSPERGGWGYTF. DNA for the CDR3: TGTGCCAGCAGCCCAGAACGCGGGGGATGGGGCTACACCTTC. The chain joins TRBV9 to TRBJ1-2, with D perhaps matching TRBD1 (5 bases). Trimming removed 4 bases at V and 8 bases at J, with 18 bases between. The V gene's germline CDR1 is SGDLS and CDR2 YYNGEE. The CDR3 totals 14 residues.

This clone was detected a few times. This chain joins TRBV11-2 and TRBJ2-7; TRBD2 matches at 9 bases. The CDR3 contains 18 residues. With V trimmed by 5 bases and J by 3 bases, 17 bases remained unmatched. Germline-derived CDR1 and CDR2 are SGHAT and FQNNGV. CDR3 nucleotide sequence: TGTGCCAGCAGCCTCCATCCGGGCAGCGGGGGGCAAATCTACGAGCAGTACTTC. Protein: CASSLHPGSGGQIYEQYF.

This clone appeared a single time. CDR3 loop: CASSYSRTPVEGAYEQYF. The CDR3 nucleotides read TGTGCCAGCAGTTACTCGAGAACGCCGGTCGAGGGTGCCTACGAGCAGTACTTC. The rearrangement joins TRBV6-7 to TRBJ2-7; D perhaps matches TRBD2 (5 bases). TRBV6-7 has ORF status, its function being uncertain. CDR3 size: 18 residues. V was shortened by 0 bases and J by 2 bases, with 20 bases between the two germline ends.

CDR3 DNA sequence: TGTGCCAGCAGCTCCAGACAGGGATGGAACACTGAAGCTTTCTTT. This gives the protein CASSSRQGWNTEAFF. This chain joins TRBV5-8 and TRBJ1-1, with 7 bases fitting TRBD1. This CDR3 comprises 15 residues. Germline-derived CDR1 and CDR2 are SGHTS and YDEGEE. V lost 3 bases, J lost 1 base, and 6 bases stayed unmatched.

V and J are TRBV11-2 and TRBJ1-1, with TRBD1 identical over 9 bases. The CDR3 runs 16 residues. The germline gives CDR1 SGHAT, CDR2 FQNNGV. Unmatched junction bases numbered 10, after V lost 3 bases and J lost 5 bases. The DNA of the CDR3 is TGTGCCAGCAGCTTGTCCGGGACAGGGTTTATTACTGAAGCTTTCTTT. It codes for CASSLSGTGFITEAFF.

This clone was counted a single time. The chain is built from TRBV29-1 and TRBJ1-5, with 7 bases aligning to TRBD1. Trimming removed 6 bases from V and 6 bases from J; junction bases left unmatched: 5. Germline assignment: CDR1 SQVTM and CDR2 ANQGSEA. The CDR3 is 12 residues long. The CDR3 loop reads CSVRQGSQPQHF. CDR3 sequence (DNA): TGCAGCGTGCGACAGGGTAGTCAGCCCCAGCATTTT.

Only one count was recorded for this clone. The V call is TRBV11-2, the J call TRBJ2-1; 8 bases fit TRBD2. The CDR3 is 14 amino acids. V shed 1 base and J 7 bases; nucleotides not matched to a gene: 3. CDR1 is SGHAT, CDR2 FQNNGV, per germline. The CDR3 region is CASSLAAGGNEQFF. The CDR3 nucleotides are TGTGCCAGCAGCTTAGCGGCGGGGGGAAATGAGCAGTTCTTC.

V is TRBV29-1 and J is TRBJ2-2; possible D gene TRBD2, 5 bases. From germline, CDR1 is SQVTM and CDR2 ANQGSEA. V lost 3 bases, J lost 4 bases, and 12 bases lay in between. The CDR3 runs 14 residues. CDR3 bases: TGCAGCGTTGAGCCGGGGATCGGCACCGGGGAGCTGTTTTTT. It encodes CSVEPGIGTGELFF.